A selection of T cell receptor beta chains follows, all from one sample in a study of T cells after somatic rescue of genetic block. Assay used: immunoSEQ multiplex PCR; TCRdb lists only in-frame clones, some missing. The data hold 9,500 to 12,000 clones, with approximately 72% observed a single time. Sequencing used peripheral blood mononuclear cells (PBMCs). Every receptor here comes from a boy aged 5-17 years. CDR3s leave out the opening cysteine and the closing phenylalanine or tryptophan. The order of the fields is V gene, CDR3 protein.

>TRBV7-7
ASSLGGKVPVNQPQH
>TRBV7-7
ASSPGLAGGVYNEQF
>TRBV15
ATSRVLGQLYNEQF
>TRBV7-6
ASSYHLAGNEQF
>TRBV19
ASSEIAGTQQY
>TRBV6-5
ASSLQQGNSPLH
>TRBV7-9
ASGGQKGYGYT
>TRBV14
ASSQGLAGNTGELF
>TRBV10-2
ASSGRIQETQY
>TRBV29-1
SVVRLAGVFYEQY
>TRBV19
ASNWAANTEAF
>TRBV18
ASSPNRQGWGYEQY
>TRBV11-2
ASSLSAGLAYEQY
>TRBV10-3
AISSGATDTQY
>TRBV5-1
ASSLLGRGYT
>TRBV7-2
ASSLEAVYEQY
>TRBV18
ASSPEGWNQPQH
>TRBV28
ASNSSPPSVNEQF
>TRBV7-9
ASSFNLDSGNEQF
>TRBV6-6
ASSYTSGRGYEQY
>TRBV27
ASIGIDNTEAF
>TRBV13
ASSGVSTDTQY
>TRBV10-3
AIRDRAAEAF
>TRBV9
ASTPLAGVGGELF
>TRBV15
ATSRDGTVVEQY
>TRBV9
ASSGGQGGQPQH
>TRBV11-3
ASSYPPDSGNTIY
>TRBV27
ASSLYGGKSYEQY
>TRBV11-3
ASSLPARGYEQY
>TRBV19
ASSPGAGGQPQH
>TRBV28
ASSSRPRNEQF
>TRBV28
ASSFEAGTSGTEQY
>TRBV28
ASSNSFNYGYT
>TRBV7-2
ASSETGVGLTYGYT
>TRBV25-1
ASSEWDSNQPQH
>TRBV7-2
ASSFQTSGTVGTQY
>TRBV19
ASSIHRDHEQF
>TRBV10-1
ASSAVPFSYNEQF
>TRBV27
ASSLGGPAYNEQF
>TRBV29-1
SVEEDRNDWDTQY
>TRBV12-5
ASGLVPGGGGNTEAF